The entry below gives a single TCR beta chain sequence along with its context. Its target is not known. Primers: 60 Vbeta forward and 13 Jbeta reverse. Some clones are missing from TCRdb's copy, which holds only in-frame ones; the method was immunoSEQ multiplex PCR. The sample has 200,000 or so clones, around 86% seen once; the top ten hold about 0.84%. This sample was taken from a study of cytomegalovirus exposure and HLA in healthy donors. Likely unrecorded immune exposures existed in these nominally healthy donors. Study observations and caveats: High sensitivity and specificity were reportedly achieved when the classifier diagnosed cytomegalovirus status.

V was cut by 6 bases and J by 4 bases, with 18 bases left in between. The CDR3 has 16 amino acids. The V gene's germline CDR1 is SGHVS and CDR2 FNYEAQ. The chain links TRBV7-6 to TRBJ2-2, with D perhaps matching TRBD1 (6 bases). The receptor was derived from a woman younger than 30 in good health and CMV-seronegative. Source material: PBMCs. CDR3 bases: TGTGCCAGCAGTTCACGCGAGGGGGTAATCACCGGGGAGCTGTTTTTT. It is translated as CASSSREGVITGELFF.